This TCR beta chain was sequenced for a study of cytomegalovirus exposure and HLA in healthy donors. Study overall: Earlier results showed 120 million or so unique TCR beta sequences derived from around 170 million T cells. The study, taken as a whole, reports: Being indistinguishable, some V segments were excluded, TRBV6-2 and TRBV6-3 among them. Confirmation was obtained in vitro that a few CMV-associated chains are specific for CMV antigens.

Concerning this clone itself: The antigen remains undetermined.

The PCR ran on 60 Vbeta and 13 Jbeta primers. As handled by the study authors: Roughly 11 million of the roughly 77 million unique TCR beta chains counted in a later analysis were shared. TCRdb's table, derived via immunoSEQ multiplex PCR, lists solely in-frame clones and lacks some. For V, J and clone size, that table is used; D and trimming come from the DNA. The sample yields 140,000 to 150,000 clones, around 72% seen once. From germline, CDR1 is SGDLS and CDR2 YYNGEE. The trim removed 4 bases at V and 4 bases at J, leaving 20 bases unmatched. The CDR3 is made up of 19 amino acids. This receptor was obtained from a man in his forties in good health and CMV-seronegative. Input material: PBMCs. This chain connects TRBV9 to TRBJ2-3; 8 nucleotides line up with TRBD2. DNA for the CDR3: TGTGCCAGCAGCCCAAGGGCGGGGGGTTTGGGCGGTCCGGCAGATACGCAGTATTTT. Translated: CASSPRAGGLGGPADTQYF.